A selection of T cell receptor beta chains follows, all from one sample in a study of shared clonotypes between healthy human individuals. The protocol was immunoSEQ multiplex PCR, while the TCRdb copy is restricted to in-frame clones and leaves out a portion. The table has approximately 2.5 million clones, just over 90% seen once. Sample: naive CD4+ T cells sorted from blood. These receptors originate from a man younger than 35 in good health. Both conserved end residues are part of each CDR3. Fields, in order: clone size, J gene, D gene, V gene, CDR3 protein, CDR3 DNA. A D gene is named only where the DNA matches it firmly. Expanded clones are given a class, and other clones once, few, many or no size at all.

clone size: .; J gene: TRBJ2-3; D gene: .; V gene: TRBV7-9; CDR3 protein: CASSLGVQGPDTQYF; CDR3 DNA: TGTGCCAGCAGCTTAGGTGTCCAGGGCCCAGATACGCAGTATTTT
clone size: .; J gene: TRBJ2-1; D gene: TRBD2; V gene: TRBV5-1; CDR3 protein: CASSFSGGANEQFF; CDR3 DNA: TGCGCCAGCAGCTTTAGCGGGGGGGCGAATGAGCAGTTCTTC
clone size: .; J gene: TRBJ2-1; D gene: TRBD2; V gene: TRBV2; CDR3 protein: CASRSGSSYNEQFF; CDR3 DNA: TGTGCCAGCAGGAGCGGGAGCTCCTACAATGAGCAGTTCTTC
clone size: .; J gene: TRBJ2-5; D gene: TRBD1; V gene: TRBV7-9; CDR3 protein: CASSSSDRAQETQYF; CDR3 DNA: TGTGCCAGCAGCTCCTCCGACAGGGCTCAAGAGACCCAGTACTTC
clone size: .; J gene: TRBJ2-7; D gene: .; V gene: TRBV10-1; CDR3 protein: CASKDSYEQYF; CDR3 DNA: TGCGCCAGCAAGGACTCCTACGAGCAGTACTTC
clone size: .; J gene: TRBJ1-3; D gene: .; V gene: TRBV5-1; CDR3 protein: CASSLGPSSGNTIYF; CDR3 DNA: TGCGCCAGCAGCTTGGGTCCGAGCTCTGGAAACACCATATATTTT
clone size: .; J gene: TRBJ2-7; D gene: TRBD1; V gene: TRBV16; CDR3 protein: CASSQESTGGRRYF; CDR3 DNA: TGTGCCAGCAGCCAAGAATCCACAGGGGGCAGGCGGTACTTC
clone size: .; J gene: TRBJ2-3; D gene: .; V gene: TRBV6-5; CDR3 protein: CASSSEGRGTNTQYF; CDR3 DNA: TGTGCCAGCAGTTCCGAGGGCAGGGGAACGAATACGCAGTATTTT
clone size: .; J gene: TRBJ2-3; D gene: TRBD1; V gene: TRBV29-1; CDR3 protein: CSVGTGGVDTQYF; CDR3 DNA: TGCAGCGTTGGGACAGGGGGTGTAGATACGCAGTATTTT
clone size: .; J gene: TRBJ2-7; D gene: TRBD2; V gene: TRBV11-2; CDR3 protein: CASSLGLWASGLSYEQYF; CDR3 DNA: TGTGCCAGCAGCTTAGGGCTTTGGGCTAGCGGGTTGAGCTACGAGCAGTACTTC
clone size: .; J gene: TRBJ1-3; D gene: .; V gene: TRBV19; CDR3 protein: CASSAQSTGNTIYF; CDR3 DNA: TGTGCCAGTAGTGCCCAGTCTACTGGAAACACCATATATTTT
clone size: .; J gene: TRBJ2-5; D gene: .; V gene: TRBV5-1; CDR3 protein: CASRALETQYF; CDR3 DNA: TGCGCCAGCAGAGCCTTAGAGACCCAGTACTTC
clone size: .; J gene: TRBJ2-2; D gene: TRBD2; V gene: TRBV19; CDR3 protein: CASTGRTNTGELFF; CDR3 DNA: TGTGCCAGTACCGGGAGGACGAACACCGGGGAGCTGTTTTTT
clone size: once; J gene: TRBJ2-1; D gene: .; V gene: TRBV19; CDR3 protein: CASSRVGSGDYNEQFF; CDR3 DNA: TGTGCCAGTAGTCGCGTGGGGTCGGGGGACTACAATGAGCAGTTCTTC